The 5 T cell receptor beta chains reported below all come from one sample, sequenced in a study of blood T cell repertoires in COVID-19. TCRdb's copy holds only in-frame clones and misses some; the assay was immunoSEQ multiplex PCR. The data contain 250,000 to 300,000 clones, 70% to 90% of them singletons. Sample: peripheral blood. Source of these receptors: a man in his 60s who had recovered from COVID-19.

This chain uses TRBV2 with TRBJ2-5; 8 bases are shared with TRBD1. Germline values: CDR1 SNHLY, CDR2 FYNNEI. With 4 bases clipped from V and 1 base from J, the junction kept 5 bases outside the gene matches. The CDR3 spans 15 residues. CDR3 protein: CASSGFGQGQETQYF. For the CDR3, the DNA is TGTGCCAGCAGTGGTTTTGGACAGGGCCAAGAGACCCAGTACTTC.

Only a few counts were recorded for this clone. The CDR3 loop reads CASRPPSGYEQYF. The CDR3 nucleotides are TGTGCCAGCAGACCTCCTAGCGGCTACGAGCAGTACTTC. This rearrangement joins TRBV6-6 to TRBJ2-7; 7 bases are shared with TRBD2. V lost 6 bases, J lost 3 bases, and 5 bases stayed unmatched. The germline V gene encodes CDR1 MNHNY and CDR2 SVGAGI (reference sequence). CDR3 length: 13 amino acids.

Turning to this clone: At one end the junction does not follow the germline gene, possibly because of a read error. This chain uses TRBV7-7 with TRBJ2-5; D is unresolved. The CDR3 length is 13 residues. Germline CDR1 reads SSHAT; CDR2 reads FNYEAQ (reference sequence). The CDR3 bases are TGTGCTAGCAGCTTCGGTCCCCAAGAGACCCAGTACTTC. This encodes CASSFGPQETQYF.

The V gene is TRBV3-1 (or the pseudogene TRBV3-2), the J gene TRBJ2-7; 9 bases are a match to TRBD2. The germline V gene has CDR1 LGHDT and CDR2 YNNKEL (reference sequence). V dropped 4 bases and J dropped 1; count of bases not matched to a gene: 11. This CDR3 is built from 17 residues. For the CDR3, the DNA is TGTGCCAGCAGCCCCACAGCCCGCGGGAGGGTTTCCTACGAGCAGTACTTC. It specifies CASSPTARGRVSYEQYF.

The chain recombines TRBV25-1 with TRBJ2-1; 12 positions agree with TRBD2. The CDR3 runs to 15 residues. Germline CDR1 reads MGHDK; CDR2 reads SYGVNS. V lost 6 bases and J lost 9; bases outside the gene matches: 9. For the CDR3, the DNA is TGTGCCAGCAGGACTAGCGGGAGAGGATCGGGTGAGCAGTTCTTC. It specifies CASRTSGRGSGEQFF.